Below are 27 T cell receptor beta chains sequenced from a single sample in a study of T cells in Graves' hyperthyroidism and ophthalmopathy. There were TCR beta CDR3 regions amplified from RNA transcripts. RT-PCR in the first round (using the HTBI primer set) targeted the TCR CDR3. TCRdb recomputed calls from the multiplex PCR reads with MiXCR, one row per CDR3 protein. The profile shows hundreds of thousands of distinct CDR3 sequences, around 15% of them singletons. The source material was blood. The receptors stem from a man between 18 and 29 years old with Graves' ophthalmopathy.

About this clonotype itself: A single base separates this from a much larger clone, so it may be a read error. V gene TRBV11-2 combines with J gene TRBJ2-7; 7 bases align to TRBD2. Matching the DNA end better, TRBJ2-1 makes the J call doubtful. CDR3 length equals 15 residues. CDR1 is SGHAT and CDR2 is FQNNGV in the germline V gene. Here the CDR3 DNA reads TGTGCCAGCAGCTTAGGACTAGCTAGCTCCTACGAGCAGTTCTTC. Translation: CASSLGLASSYEQFF.

This clonotype was recorded many times. This chain connects TRBV30 to TRBJ1-2; D remains ambiguous. CDR3 size: 11 residues. Germline lookup yields CDR1 GTSNPN and CDR2 SVGIG (reference sequence). Trimming took off 1 base at V and 2 bases at J, with 2 bases between the two ends. The CDR3 DNA follows: TGTGCCTGGAGTGCAAACTATGGCTACACCTTC. Translation: CAWSANYGYTF.

This clonotype has at least ten counts. The gene calls are TRBV5-1 and TRBJ2-1; D possibly matches TRBD1 or TRBD2 (5 bases each). There are 11 residues in the CDR3. Germline V lookup: CDR1 SGHRS, CDR2 YFSETQ. V was shortened by 8 bases and J by 8 bases, with 11 bases between the two germline ends. CDR3 in DNA: TGCGCCAGTAGAGGGGATCATGAGCAGTTCTTC. As protein: CASRGDHEQFF.

The table lists this clonotype with many counts. V is TRBV5-1 and J is TRBJ1-5; 9 nucleotides line up with TRBD1. Looked up from germline, CDR1 is SGHRS and CDR2 is YFSETQ. V lost 2 bases, J lost 5 bases, and 5 bases stayed unmatched. The CDR3 length is 15 residues. The CDR3 DNA reads TGCGCCAGCAGCTTAAGAACAGGGGGCGATCAGCCCCAGCATTTT. Translated, it gives CASSLRTGGDQPQHF.

Ten or more counts support this clonotype. The chain uses TRBV9 and TRBJ2-1; D tentatively reads TRBD1 or TRBD2 (5 bases each). The germline gives CDR1 SGDLS, CDR2 YYNGEE. The CDR3 runs 14 residues. Trimming pared 0 bases from V and 12 bases from J, leaving 16 bases between. CDR3 bases: TGTGCCAGCAGCGTAGAGGGGACCACTCGGAGGCAGTTCTTC. Its protein is CASSVEGTTRRQFF.

Ten or more counts support this clonotype. CDR3 sequence (DNA): TGTGCCAGCAGCTTCGGACTAGCGGGATCGTCTCCCTACGAGCAGTACTTC. It is translated as CASSFGLAGSSPYEQYF. This rearrangement joins TRBV7-8 to TRBJ2-7, with TRBD2 matching over 12 bases. Trimming at V came to 3 bases and at J to 2 bases, leaving 8 bases not matched to a gene. The germline V gene encodes CDR1 SGHVS and CDR2 FQNEAQ. This CDR3 spans 17 amino acids.

This clonotype appeared many times. This sequence joins TRBV4-1 and TRBJ2-3; 7 nucleotides agree with TRBD2. The CDR3 runs 17 residues. CDR1 is MGHRA, CDR2 YSYEKL, per germline. J lost 1 base, V lost 1 base, and 8 bases had no gene match. The CDR3 here is CASSQVRRERGTDTQYF. The CDR3, as DNA: TGCGCCAGCAGCCAAGTAAGGCGGGAGAGGGGCACAGATACGCAGTATTTT.

This clonotype has ten or more counts. This chain uses TRBV7-9 with TRBJ2-3; TRBD1 might be the D (6 bases). Germline CDR1 is SEHNR and CDR2 is FQNEAQ (reference sequence). V shed 7 bases and J shed 2 bases, with 13 bases lying between them. CDR3 length: 14 amino acids. Here the CDR3 reads CASTKQGPTDTQYF. CDR3 in DNA: TGTGCCAGCACCAAGCAGGGGCCCACAGATACGCAGTATTTT.

The rearrangement links TRBV10-1 to TRBJ1-1; a weak D match, TRBD1 (6 bases). The CDR3 consists of 15 residues. Trimming left V 2 bases short and J 0 bases short, with 10 bases between. CDR1 and CDR2 (germline): WNHNN, SYGVQD (reference sequence). CDR3 in amino acids: CASSEPRGLNTEAFF. The CDR3 nucleotides read TGCGCCAGCAGTGAGCCCAGGGGCCTGAACACTGAAGCTTTCTTT.

V gene TRBV3-1 combines with J gene TRBJ1-2; D might be TRBD1 (5 bases). Germline loops: CDR1 LGHDT, CDR2 YNNKEL (reference sequence). There are 15 residues in the CDR3. The V gene lost 4 bases and the J gene lost 4 bases, with 16 bases spanning the gap. The CDR3: CASSPLGGGTYGYTF. The CDR3 bases are TGTGCCAGCAGCCCCTTGGGGGGGGGTACCTATGGCTACACCTTC.

This clonotype was counted many times. The chain carries TRBV6-2 or TRBV6-3 and TRBJ2-1; D perhaps matches TRBD2 (5 bases). The germline CDR1 and CDR2 sequences are MNHEY and SVGEGT. Trimming pared 5 bases from V and 9 bases from J, leaving 23 bases between. CDR3 length: 16 amino acids. The CDR3 region has the DNA TGTGCCAGCAGTGGGGTGGAGGCGCGGACGAGGAGTGAGCAGTTCTTC. Residues: CASSGVEARTRSEQFF.

This clonotype has ten or more counts. This chain links TRBV5-6 with TRBJ1-2; D remains unclear. V was clipped by 4 bases and J by 4 bases, with 14 bases between them. This CDR3 region has 14 residues. Per germline, CDR1 SGHDT and CDR2 YYEEEE. CDR3 coding DNA: TGTGCCAGCAGCCTGAGGACTCCGTCCTATGGCTACACCTTC. Protein: CASSLRTPSYGYTF.

V and J are TRBV3-1 and TRBJ2-1; TRBD2 aligns across 13 bases. Trimming removed 0 bases from V and 4 bases from J; junction bases left unmatched: 3. The CDR3 loop spans 17 amino acids. The germline V gene encodes CDR1 LGHDT and CDR2 YNNKEL (reference sequence). CDR3 in DNA: TGTGCCAGCAGCCAAGAAGGACTAGCGGGGGAATACAATGAGCAGTTCTTC. Amino acids: CASSQEGLAGEYNEQFF.

The chain carries TRBV5-1 and TRBJ2-7, with D perhaps matching TRBD2 (5 bases). This CDR3 is built from 17 residues. The V and J ends lost 0 bases and 2 bases respectively, with 18 bases between them. CDR1 SGHRS and CDR2 YFSETQ come from the germline V gene. CDR3 residues: CASSLAEDHSYAYEQYF. The CDR3 coding sequence is TGCGCCAGCAGCTTGGCGGAGGACCACAGCTATGCCTACGAGCAGTACTTC.

This clonotype was observed at least ten times. The rearrangement links TRBV11-2 to TRBJ2-7, with D possibly being TRBD2 (5 bases). There are 16 residues in the CDR3. The germline V and J ends were trimmed by 3 bases and 0 bases, with 15 bases remaining between them. Germline V gives CDR1 SGHAT, CDR2 FQNNGV. CDR3 amino acids: CASSFLRGRSSYEQYF. The CDR3 DNA reads TGTGCCAGCAGCTTTCTCCGGGGAAGGAGCTCCTACGAGCAGTACTTC. Full variable domain (rest looked up from reference TRBV11-2 and TRBJ2-7): EAGVAQSPRYKIIEKRQSVAFWCNPISGHATLYWYQQILGQGPKLLIQFQNNGVVDDSQLPKDRFSAERLKGVDSTLKIQPAKLEDSAVYLCASSFLRGRSSYEQYFGPGTRLTVT.

This clonotype was observed a handful of times. The rearrangement uses TRBV7-8 and TRBJ2-1; 8 nucleotides agree with TRBD2. There are 14 residues in the CDR3. Germline V gives CDR1 SGHVS, CDR2 FQNEAQ. J lost 8 bases, V lost 5 bases, and 8 bases had no gene match. The CDR3 nucleotides are TGTGCCAGCAGCCCCGGACTAGCTTCCTATGAGCAGTTCTTC. The encoded protein is CASSPGLASYEQFF.

There are many counts of this clonotype. The CDR3 DNA reads as TGTGCCAGCAGCCGGTCGGGTGGGACCCAGTACTTC. Protein sequence: CASSRSGGTQYF. The chain recombines TRBV3-1 with TRBJ2-5, with D unresolved. Germline V gene sequence: CDR1 LGHDT, CDR2 YNNKEL (reference sequence). The V end was cut by 4 bases, the J end by 7 bases, with 10 bases between. CDR3 length: 12 amino acids.

The rearrangement links TRBV10-1 to TRBJ2-2; D possibly corresponds to TRBD2 (6 bases). The ends were cut back, 6 bases at V and 0 bases at J, with 8 bases in the middle. CDR1 and CDR2 (germline): WNHNN, SYGVQD (reference sequence). This CDR3 is built from 14 residues. The CDR3 loop reads CASRGEANTGELFF. The CDR3 coding sequence is TGCGCCAGCAGGGGGGAGGCGAACACCGGGGAGCTGTTTTTT.

At least ten counts were recorded for this clonotype. The chain couples TRBV29-1 to TRBJ1-1; D uncertain. The germline V gene encodes CDR1 SQVTM and CDR2 ANQGSEA. The germline V and J ends were trimmed by 5 bases and 7 bases, with 11 bases remaining between them. CDR3 length: 11 residues. CDR3 in amino acids: CSVPREDEAFF. CDR3 DNA: TGCAGCGTTCCCCGCGAGGATGAAGCTTTCTTT.

CDR3 loop: CSVAITADYGYTF. The CDR3 nucleotides are TGCAGCGTTGCCATAACCGCTGACTATGGCTACACCTTC. V gene TRBV29-1 combines with J gene TRBJ1-2; D is undetermined. Trimming removed 4 bases at V and 3 bases at J, with 12 bases between. This CDR3 is built from 13 residues. CDR1 and CDR2 from the germline V gene are SQVTM and ANQGSEA.

The chain is built from TRBV6-2 or TRBV6-3 and TRBJ2-3; TRBD2 might be the D (6 bases). The CDR3 runs to 15 residues. V lost 0 bases and J 7 bases, leaving 14 bases between the germline ends. Germline values: CDR1 MNHEY, CDR2 SVGEGT. CDR3 sequence (DNA): TGTGCCAGCAGTTACTCCCCTACTAGCACGAATACGCAGTATTTT. As protein: CASSYSPTSTNTQYF.

This clonotype was seen only a few times. The chain combines TRBV6-6 with TRBJ1-2; D remains unclear. CDR3 length: 14 residues. Per germline, CDR1 MNHNY and CDR2 SVGAGI (reference sequence). V lost 1 base to trimming and J lost 3 bases, with 9 bases between them. The CDR3: CASSYWGVDYGYTF. The CDR3 DNA reads TGTGCCAGCAGTTACTGGGGAGTAGACTATGGCTACACCTTC.

This clonotype showed up many times. The CDR3 region has the DNA TGTGCCAGCAGTTACACCGGACTCACTTGGGAGACCCAGTACTTC. It is translated as CASSYTGLTWETQYF. This chain uses TRBV6-1 with TRBJ2-5; D might be TRBD2 (5 bases). The CDR3 contains 15 residues. The germline CDR1 and CDR2 sequences are MNHNS and SASEGT. V was trimmed by 5 bases and J by 5 bases, leaving 18 bases between them.

This clonotype was counted many times. V and J are TRBV12-3 or TRBV12-4 and TRBJ1-5, with TRBD1 matching over 9 bases. The CDR3 spans 14 residues. Germline trimming cut 4 bases from V and 11 bases from J; bases unmatched to any gene: 9. CDR3 sequence (DNA): TGTGCCAGCAGTTGGGGACAGGGAGGGGTCTCCCAGCATTTT. Its protein is CASSWGQGGVSQHF.

About this clonotype itself: A clone one base away is much larger, so this may be a read error. The rearrangement uses TRBV2 and TRBJ2-2; weak D call: TRBD2 (5 bases). Germline V gives CDR1 SNHLY, CDR2 FYNNEI. There are 12 residues in the CDR3. CDR3 DNA sequence: TGTGCCAGCAGTTGGAACACCGGGGAGCTGCTTTTT. The encoded protein is CASSWNTGELLF. Drawing the rest from reference TRBV2 and TRBJ2-2, the complete variable domain is EPEVTQTPSHQVTQMGQEVILRCVPISNHLYFYWYRQILGQKVEFLVSFYNNEISEKSEIFDDQFSVERPDGSNFTLKIRSTKLEDSAMYFCASSWNTGELLFGEGSRLTVL.

The chain has TRBV4-2 and TRBJ2-3, with 9 bases matching TRBD2. V lost 0 bases, J lost 0 bases, and 4 bases stayed unmatched. The CDR3 contains 17 residues. Germline values: CDR1 LGHNA, CDR2 YNFKEQ. The CDR3 here is CASSQDQLAGSTDTQYF. DNA for the CDR3: TGTGCCAGCAGCCAAGATCAGCTAGCGGGAAGCACAGATACGCAGTATTTT.

A few counts support this clonotype. This sequence joins TRBV5-1 and TRBJ2-5; 7 bases line up with TRBD1. This CDR3 contains 15 residues. The ends lost 3 bases at V and 1 base at J; junction bases unmatched: 6. Germline CDR1 reads SGHRS; CDR2 reads YFSETQ. CDR3 in amino acids: CASSSLQGPQETQYF. The CDR3 DNA is TGCGCCAGCAGCTCCCTACAGGGGCCCCAAGAGACCCAGTACTTC.